This TCR beta chain was identified in a study of T-cell memory formation after mild COVID-19. Libraries for TCRalpha and TCRbeta carried sample barcodes and unique molecular identifiers via 5'RACE. Using its own MiXCR run on the 5' RACE reads, TCRdb lists one record per CDR3 protein. The repertoire holds some 130,000 distinct CDR3 sequences, with about 23% as singletons. This clonotype was observed a handful of times. The antigen is unknown. CDR1 and CDR2 (germline): KGHSH, LQKENI. The CDR3 loop spans 19 amino acids. V lost 3 bases and J lost 0, with 22 bases in between. Study results and limitations: Second-wave clones reaching peak frequency on day 37 lacked confirmed SARS-CoV-2 specificity. Clones which contracted sat mainly in CM and EM if CD4+, and in EMRA if CD8+.

This rearrangement joins TRBV18 to TRBJ2-3; D assignment may be TRBD1 or TRBD2 (6 bases each). The TCR sequence derives from an adult woman who had mild COVID-19 (a few samples of this study predate the infection). Cell type and time point are not known. Material for sequencing was PBMCs or a T cell subset sorted from them (not recorded which). The CDR3 loop reads CASSPAVPQGLFSTDTQYF. The DNA for the CDR3 is TGTGCCAGCTCACCGGCAGTACCACAGGGACTTTTTAGCACAGATACGCAGTATTTT.